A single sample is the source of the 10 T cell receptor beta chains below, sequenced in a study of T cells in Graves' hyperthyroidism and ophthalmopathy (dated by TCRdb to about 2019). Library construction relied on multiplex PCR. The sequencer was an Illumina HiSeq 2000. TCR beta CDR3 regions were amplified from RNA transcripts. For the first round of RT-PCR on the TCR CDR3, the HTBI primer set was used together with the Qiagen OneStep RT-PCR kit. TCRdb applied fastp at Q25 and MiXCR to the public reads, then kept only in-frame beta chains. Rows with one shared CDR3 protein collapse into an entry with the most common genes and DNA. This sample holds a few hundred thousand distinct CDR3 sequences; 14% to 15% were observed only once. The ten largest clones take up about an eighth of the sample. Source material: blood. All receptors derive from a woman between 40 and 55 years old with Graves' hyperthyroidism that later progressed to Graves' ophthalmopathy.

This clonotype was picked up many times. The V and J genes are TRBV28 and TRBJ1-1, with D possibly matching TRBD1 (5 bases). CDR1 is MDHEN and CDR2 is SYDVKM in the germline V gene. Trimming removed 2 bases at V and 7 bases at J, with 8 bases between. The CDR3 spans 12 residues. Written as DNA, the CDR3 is TGTGCCAGCAGTTTACAGGGTAATGAAGCTTTCTTT. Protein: CASSLQGNEAFF.

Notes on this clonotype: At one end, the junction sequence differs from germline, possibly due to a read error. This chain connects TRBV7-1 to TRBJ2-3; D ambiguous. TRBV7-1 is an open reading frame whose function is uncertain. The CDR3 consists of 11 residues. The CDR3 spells CAISSPFTQYF. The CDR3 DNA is TGTGCCATCAGCTCCCCCTTTACGCAGTATTTT.

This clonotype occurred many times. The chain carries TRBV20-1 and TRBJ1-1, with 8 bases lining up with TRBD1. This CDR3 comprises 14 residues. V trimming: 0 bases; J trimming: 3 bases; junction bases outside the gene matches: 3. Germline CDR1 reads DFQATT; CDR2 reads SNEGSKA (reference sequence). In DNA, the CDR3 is TGCAGTGCTAGAGATGGACAGGGTGACACTGAAGCTTTCTTT. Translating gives CSARDGQGDTEAFF.

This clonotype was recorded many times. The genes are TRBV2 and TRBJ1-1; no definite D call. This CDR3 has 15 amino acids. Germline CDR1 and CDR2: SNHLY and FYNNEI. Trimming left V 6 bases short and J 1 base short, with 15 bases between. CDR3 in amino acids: CASRTRRQQNTEAFF. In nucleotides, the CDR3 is TGTGCCAGCAGGACGAGGAGACAACAGAACACTGAAGCTTTCTTT.

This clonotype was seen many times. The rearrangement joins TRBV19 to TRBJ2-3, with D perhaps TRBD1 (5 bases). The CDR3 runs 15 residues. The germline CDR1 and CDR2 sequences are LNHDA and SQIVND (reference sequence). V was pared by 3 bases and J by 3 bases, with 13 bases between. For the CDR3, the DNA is TGTGCCAGTAGTATTTTTACGACAGAGACAGATACGCAGTATTTT. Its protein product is CASSIFTTETDTQYF.

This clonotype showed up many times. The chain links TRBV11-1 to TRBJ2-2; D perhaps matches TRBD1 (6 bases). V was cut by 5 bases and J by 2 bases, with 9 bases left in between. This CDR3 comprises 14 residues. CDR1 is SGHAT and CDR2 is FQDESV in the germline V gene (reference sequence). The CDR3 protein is CASSRGTNTGELFF. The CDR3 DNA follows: TGTGCCAGCAGCCGTGGGACAAACACCGGGGAGCTGTTTTTT.

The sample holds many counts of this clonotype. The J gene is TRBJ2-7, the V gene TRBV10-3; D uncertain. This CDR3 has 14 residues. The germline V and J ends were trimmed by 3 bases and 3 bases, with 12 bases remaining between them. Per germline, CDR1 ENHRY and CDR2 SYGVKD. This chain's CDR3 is CAISEASGFYEQYF. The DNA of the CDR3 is TGTGCCATCAGTGAAGCGTCTGGGTTCTACGAGCAGTACTTC.

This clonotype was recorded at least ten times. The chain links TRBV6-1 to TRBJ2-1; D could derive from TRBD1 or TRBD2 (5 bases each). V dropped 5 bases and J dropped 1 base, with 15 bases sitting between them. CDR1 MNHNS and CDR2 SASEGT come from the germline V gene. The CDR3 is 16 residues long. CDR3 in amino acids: CASSLPGRPSYNEQFF. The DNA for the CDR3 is TGTGCCAGCAGTCTCCCGGGGCGACCTTCCTACAATGAGCAGTTCTTC.

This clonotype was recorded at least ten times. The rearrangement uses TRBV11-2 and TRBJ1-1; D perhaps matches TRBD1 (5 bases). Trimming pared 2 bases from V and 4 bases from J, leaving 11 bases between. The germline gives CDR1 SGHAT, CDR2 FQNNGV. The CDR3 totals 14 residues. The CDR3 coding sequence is TGTGCCAGCAGCTTAAAGCATCAGGGCACTGAAGCTTTCTTT. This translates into CASSLKHQGTEAFF. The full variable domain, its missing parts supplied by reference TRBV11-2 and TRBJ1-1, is EAGVAQSPRYKIIEKRQSVAFWCNPISGHATLYWYQQILGQGPKLLIQFQNNGVVDDSQLPKDRFSAERLKGVDSTLKIQPAKLEDSAVYLCASSLKHQGTEAFFGQGTRLTVV.

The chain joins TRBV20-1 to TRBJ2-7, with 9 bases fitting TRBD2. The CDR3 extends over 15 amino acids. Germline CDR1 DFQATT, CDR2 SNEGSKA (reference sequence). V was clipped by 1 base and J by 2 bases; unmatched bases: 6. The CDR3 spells CSARGPSGITYEQYF. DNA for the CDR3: TGCAGTGCTAGAGGTCCTAGCGGGATAACCTACGAGCAGTACTTC.